A selection of T cell receptor beta chains follows, all from one sample in a study of graft-versus-host responses after intestinal transplantation. Sequencing was performed with immunoSEQ multiplex PCR; in TCRdb, only in-frame clones are kept and a portion is missing. The sample includes 65,000 to 90,000 clones, approximately 90% of them seen just once. These receptors have no known antigen. This specimen was unstimulated CD8+ T cells sorted from spleen or lymph node cells, taken before transplant. These receptor sequences come from a human donor who was the organ donor for an intestinal transplant. Each CDR3 is given with its conserved first and last residue. A D gene is named only where the DNA matches it firmly. Clone size is not always given. Where it is, it says once, few, many or a class for expanded clones.

v_call: TRBV19
d_call: TRBD2
clone_size: once
j_call: TRBJ2-2
cdr3_aa: CASSIPWLAVPGELFF
cdr3_nt: TGTGCCAGTAGTATCCCTTGGCTAGCGGTCCCCGGGGAGCTGTTTTTT

v_call: TRBV5-1
d_call: NA
clone_size: NA
j_call: TRBJ1-1
cdr3_aa: CASSLTQGGTEAFF
cdr3_nt: TGCGCCAGCAGCTTGACTCAGGGAGGTACTGAAGCTTTCTTT

v_call: TRBV5-1
d_call: TRBD1
clone_size: once
j_call: TRBJ2-7
cdr3_aa: CASSLGTAFYEQYF
cdr3_nt: TGCGCCAGTAGCTTGGGGACAGCCTTTTACGAGCAGTACTTC

v_call: TRBV19
d_call: TRBD2
clone_size: NA
j_call: TRBJ2-1
cdr3_aa: CASRERGPYNEQFF
cdr3_nt: TGTGCCAGTAGGGAGCGGGGGCCCTACAATGAGCAGTTCTTC

v_call: TRBV19
d_call: NA
clone_size: NA
j_call: TRBJ2-7
cdr3_aa: CASSIGPGDYEQYF
cdr3_nt: TGTGCCAGTAGTATAGGGCCAGGGGATTACGAGCAGTACTTC

v_call: TRBV9
d_call: NA
clone_size: NA
j_call: TRBJ2-7
cdr3_aa: CASSLWGGPYEQYF
cdr3_nt: TGTGCCAGCAGCCTTTGGGGTGGTCCCTACGAGCAGTACTTC

v_call: TRBV6-1
d_call: NA
clone_size: NA
j_call: TRBJ1-2
cdr3_aa: CASSEPGPGYTF
cdr3_nt: TGTGCCAGCAGTGAACCCGGGCCCGGCTACACCTTC

v_call: TRBV18
d_call: TRBD1
clone_size: NA
j_call: TRBJ2-7
cdr3_aa: CASSPLQGNEQYF
cdr3_nt: TGTGCCAGCTCGCCACTACAGGGGAACGAGCAGTACTTC

v_call: TRBV9
d_call: TRBD2
clone_size: NA
j_call: TRBJ2-2
cdr3_aa: CASSVLPLRGGTGELFF
cdr3_nt: TGTGCCAGCAGCGTCCTCCCCCTACGGGGGGGCACCGGGGAGCTGTTTTTT

v_call: TRBV18
d_call: NA
clone_size: NA
j_call: TRBJ1-5
cdr3_aa: CASSPIDSNNQPQHF
cdr3_nt: TGTGCCAGCTCACCAATAGACAGCAACAATCAGCCCCAGCATTTT

v_call: TRBV11-2
d_call: TRBD2
clone_size: NA
j_call: TRBJ2-7
cdr3_aa: CASSLPHGLAGRENEQYF
cdr3_nt: TGTGCCAGCAGCTTACCCCATGGACTAGCGGGGAGGGAGAACGAGCAGTACTTC

v_call: TRBV4-1
d_call: NA
clone_size: once
j_call: TRBJ2-3
cdr3_aa: CASSQQGYTDTQYF
cdr3_nt: TGCGCCAGCAGCCAGCAGGGGTACACAGATACGCAGTATTTT

v_call: TRBV9
d_call: TRBD2
clone_size: once
j_call: TRBJ2-7
cdr3_aa: CASSPRGLAAEQYF
cdr3_nt: TGTGCCAGCAGCCCCCGCGGACTAGCTGCGGAGCAGTACTTC

v_call: TRBV5-1
d_call: TRBD2
clone_size: NA
j_call: TRBJ2-7
cdr3_aa: CASSPAGTSGYEQYF
cdr3_nt: TGCGCCAGCAGCCCTGCGGGGACTAGCGGGTACGAGCAGTACTTC

v_call: TRBV4-1
d_call: NA
clone_size: once
j_call: TRBJ1-1
cdr3_aa: CATTPTGGNTEAFF
cdr3_nt: TGCGCCACCACCCCTACCGGGGGGAACACTGAAGCTTTCTTT

v_call: TRBV28
d_call: NA
clone_size: NA
j_call: TRBJ1-1
cdr3_aa: CASSPGYTEAFF
cdr3_nt: TGTGCCAGCAGCCCGGGGTACACTGAAGCTTTCTTT

v_call: TRBV11-2
d_call: TRBD1
clone_size: NA
j_call: TRBJ2-3
cdr3_aa: CASSDPKDRDEDTQYF
cdr3_nt: TGTGCCAGCAGCGACCCCAAAGACAGGGACGAAGATACGCAGTATTTT

v_call: TRBV19
d_call: NA
clone_size: once
j_call: TRBJ1-6
cdr3_aa: CASSIDRNGLQSSYNSPLHF
cdr3_nt: TGTGCCAGTAGTATAGACCGAAACGGACTGCAGAGCTCCTATAATTCACCCCTCCACTTT

v_call: TRBV7-3
d_call: NA
clone_size: NA
j_call: TRBJ2-1
cdr3_aa: CASSLGDTHSYNEQFF
cdr3_nt: TGTGCCAGCAGCTTAGGGGATACCCACTCCTACAATGAGCAGTTCTTC

v_call: TRBV9
d_call: NA
clone_size: NA
j_call: TRBJ1-1
cdr3_aa: CASSVGGANTEAFF
cdr3_nt: TGTGCCAGCAGCGTAGGGGGAGCGAACACTGAAGCTTTCTTT

v_call: TRBV2
d_call: NA
clone_size: NA
j_call: TRBJ2-7
cdr3_aa: CASSEAHQRYEQYF
cdr3_nt: TGTGCCAGCAGTGAAGCGCACCAGCGATACGAGCAGTACTTC

v_call: TRBV5-6
d_call: NA
clone_size: NA
j_call: TRBJ1-6
cdr3_aa: CASSLEDGFYNSPLHF
cdr3_nt: TGTGCCAGCAGCTTAGAGGACGGATTCTATAATTCACCCCTCCACTTT

v_call: TRBV6-1
d_call: NA
clone_size: NA
j_call: TRBJ2-1
cdr3_aa: CASSDIFKGHEQFF
cdr3_nt: TGTGCCAGCAGTGATATATTTAAGGGGCATGAGCAGTTCTTC

v_call: TRBV6-1
d_call: NA
clone_size: NA
j_call: TRBJ2-1
cdr3_aa: CASRLASLGGEQFF
cdr3_nt: TGTGCCAGCAGGCTAGCCTCCCTAGGCGGTGAGCAGTTCTTC